A single sample is the source of the 5 T cell receptor beta chains below, sequenced in a study of blood T cell repertoires in COVID-19. Some clones are missing from TCRdb's copy, which holds only in-frame ones; the method was immunoSEQ multiplex PCR. The sample includes about 200,000 clones, roughly 84% seen only once; the top ten take about 9%. Sequencing was carried out using peripheral blood. The receptors here all came from a man aged 50 or older with active or convalescent COVID-19.

The chain is built from TRBV2 and TRBJ1-6, with D hard to call. V gave up 7 bases and J gave up 5 bases, with 15 bases separating them. Per the germline V gene, CDR1 is SNHLY and CDR2 is FYNNEI. The CDR3 contains 15 residues. The CDR3, as DNA: TGTGCCAGCATGTACGGGCAGGAGGATAATTCACCCCTCCACTTT. Its protein product is CASMYGQEDNSPLHF.

This rearrangement joins TRBV4-1 to TRBJ1-2; the match to TRBD1 covers 11 bases. This CDR3 region has 16 residues. V lost 4 bases to trimming and J lost 8 bases; unmatched junction nucleotides: 12. The germline V gene encodes CDR1 MGHRA and CDR2 YSYEKL. The CDR3: CASSPRTGGPGGGYTF. CDR3 nucleotide sequence: TGCGCCAGCAGCCCCCGGACAGGGGGCCCGGGCGGCGGCTACACCTTC.

The chain recombines TRBV7-9 with TRBJ1-1; perhaps TRBD1 as D (5 bases). Trimming left V 2 bases short and J 5 bases short, with 15 bases between. This CDR3 has 15 amino acids. Looked up from germline, CDR1 is SEHNR and CDR2 is FQNEAQ (reference sequence). The CDR3 loop reads CASSLSSGGGTEAFF. CDR3 DNA sequence: TGTGCCAGCAGCTTATCTTCCGGCGGGGGGACTGAAGCTTTCTTT.

V and J are TRBV6-5 and TRBJ2-7, with 12 bases that match TRBD1. CDR3 size: 14 residues. Losses at the gene ends were 5 bases for V and 4 bases for J; bases not matched to a gene: 3. Germline V gene data show CDR1 as MNHEY and CDR2 as SVGAGI. The CDR3 spells CASSRDRGLYEQYF. CDR3 nucleotides: TGTGCCAGCAGTCGGGACAGGGGGCTGTACGAGCAGTACTTC.

The V and J genes are TRBV27 and TRBJ2-1; 7 bases are a match to TRBD2. Germline V gene lookup returns CDR1 MNHEY and CDR2 SMNVEV (reference sequence). J was trimmed by 5 bases and V by 10 bases; bases with no gene match: 8. This CDR3 spans 13 amino acids. This CDR3 is CATGERGHNEQFF. As DNA, the CDR3 is TGTGCCACTGGCGAGCGGGGACACAATGAGCAGTTCTTC.